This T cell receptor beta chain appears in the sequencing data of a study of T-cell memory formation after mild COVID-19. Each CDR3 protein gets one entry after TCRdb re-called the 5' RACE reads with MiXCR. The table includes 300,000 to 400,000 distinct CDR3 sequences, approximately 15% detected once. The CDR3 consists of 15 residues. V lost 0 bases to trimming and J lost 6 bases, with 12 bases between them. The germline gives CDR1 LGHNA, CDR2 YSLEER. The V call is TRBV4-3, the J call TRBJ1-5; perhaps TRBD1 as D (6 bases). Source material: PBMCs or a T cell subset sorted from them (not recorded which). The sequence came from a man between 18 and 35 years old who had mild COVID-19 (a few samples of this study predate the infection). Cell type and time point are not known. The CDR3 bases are TGCGCCAGCAGCCAAGATAGGGGGGACGGTCAGCCCCAGCATTTT. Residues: CASSQDRGDGQPQHF.